A selection of T cell receptor beta chains follows, all from one sample in a study of CD8 T cells in ankylosing spondylitis. MiXCR, run by TCRdb on the 5' RACE reads, gives a single entry per CDR3 protein. The data show around 390,000 distinct CDR3 sequences, around 24% seen once. The sequencing sample was made of blood, either unsorted or a sorted T cell fraction (not recorded which). The receptors shown here come from a male donor with ankylosing spondylitis. The CDR3 runs from the conserved cysteine through the conserved F or W. D genes are given only for firm matches. Clone size is given for some rows only: seen once, a few or many times, or a class if the clone is expanded.

J gene,CDR3 length,V gene,D gene,clone size,CDR3 protein,CDR3 DNA
TRBJ2-1,12,TRBV2,-,-,CASRVSGNEQFF,TGTGCCAGCAGAGTTAGCGGCAATGAGCAGTTCTTC
TRBJ2-7,17,TRBV6-2/TRBV6-3,TRBD2,few,CASSYETSGSSPYEQYF,TGTGCCAGCAGTTACGAGACTAGCGGGAGCTCCCCCTACGAGCAGTACTTC
TRBJ2-2,17,TRBV20-1,TRBD2,-,CSARAPGTSENTGELFF,TGCAGTGCTAGAGCGCCCGGGACTAGCGAGAACACCGGGGAGCTGTTTTTT
TRBJ2-1,18,TRBV28,TRBD2,few,CASSFDRRSSGRALEQFF,TGTGCCAGCAGTTTCGACAGGCGCTCTAGCGGGAGGGCCCTTGAGCAGTTCTTC
TRBJ2-1,15,TRBV5-1,TRBD2,-,CASSDSGRDWNEQFF,TGCGCCAGCAGCGATAGCGGGAGGGATTGGAATGAGCAGTTCTTC
TRBJ2-3,16,TRBV20-1,TRBD2,few,CSARPILAGDRDTQYF,TGCAGTGCTAGGCCGATCTTAGCGGGAGATAGGGATACGCAGTATTTT
TRBJ2-1,14,TRBV19,TRBD2,-,CASKRDHSRDEQFF,TGTGCCAGTAAGCGGGACCACTCGAGGGATGAGCAGTTCTTC
TRBJ1-5,15,TRBV7-8,-,few,CASSLVGGGSQPQHF,TGTGCCAGCAGCTTAGTAGGGGGGGGCAGTCAGCCCCAGCATTTT
TRBJ2-7,16,TRBV9,TRBD2,-,CASSPSTSGITYEQYF,TGTGCCAGCAGCCCCTCGACTAGCGGGATTACCTACGAGCAGTACTTC
TRBJ2-5,15,TRBV20-1,TRBD2,-,CSARASGGNQETQYF,TGCAGTGCTAGAGCTAGCGGGGGGAACCAAGAGACCCAGTACTTC
TRBJ2-2,13,TRBV27,-,-,CASKYRETGELFF,TGTGCCAGCAAATACAGGGAAACCGGGGAGCTGTTTTTT
TRBJ2-7,14,TRBV30,-,few,CAWAYRSGSYEQYF,TGTGCCTGGGCATATCGTTCAGGCTCCTACGAGCAGTACTTC
TRBJ2-5,15,TRBV7-9,TRBD2,many,CASSLALAGGETQYF,TGTGCCAGCAGCTTAGCCCTAGCGGGAGGAGAGACCCAGTACTTC
TRBJ2-4,11,TRBV29-1,-,-,CSVESGGIQYF,TGCAGCGTTGAATCGGGTGGCATTCAGTACTTC
TRBJ2-7,15,TRBV7-9,-,few,CASSAGPSGSYEQYF,TGTGCCAGCAGCGCGGGTCCTTCCGGCTCCTACGAGCAGTACTTC
TRBJ1-6,13,TRBV20-1,-,-,CSARAFPNSPLHF,TGCAGTGCTAGAGCCTTTCCGAATTCACCCCTCCACTTT
TRBJ2-2,15,TRBV7-2,-,-,CASSSGTPPSGELFF,TGTGCCAGCAGCTCAGGGACGCCGCCCTCCGGGGAGCTGTTTTTT
TRBJ2-1,15,TRBV4-1,TRBD2,few,CASSQEGLDLDEQFF,TGCGCCAGCAGCCAAGAGGGACTAGATTTGGATGAGCAGTTCTTC
TRBJ2-6,16,TRBV7-2,-,few,CASSLWGLVGANVLTF,TGTGCCAGCAGCTTATGGGGGCTAGTTGGGGCCAACGTCCTGACTTTC
TRBJ2-1,18,TRBV4-3,TRBD2,-,CASSQDPPGTSGYNEQFF,TGCGCCAGCAGCCAAGATCCCCCCGGGACTAGCGGTTACAATGAGCAGTTCTTC
TRBJ1-3,14,TRBV6-2/TRBV6-3,-,-,CASSVFTAGNTIYF,TGTGCCAGCAGCGTATTTACCGCCGGAAACACCATATATTTT
TRBJ1-1,13,TRBV6-6,-,-,CASSYTSSTEAFF,TGTGCCAGCAGTTACACGTCTAGCACTGAAGCTTTCTTT
TRBJ2-2,13,TRBV28,-,few,CASRNRNTGELFF,TGTGCCAGCAGAAACAGGAACACCGGGGAGCTGTTTTTT
TRBJ2-1,15,TRBV15,-,-,CATSRDRGGYNEQFF,TGTGCCACCAGCAGAGATAGGGGCGGCTACAATGAGCAGTTCTTC
TRBJ2-1,12,TRBV29-1,TRBD1,many,CSARTGGYEQFF,TGCAGCGCCCGGACAGGGGGGTATGAGCAGTTCTTC
TRBJ2-3,16,TRBV11-2,-,few,CASSLELALGTDTQYF,TGTGCCAGCAGCTTAGAATTGGCCCTGGGCACAGATACGCAGTATTTT